This passage covers 3 T cell receptor beta chains from one sample sequenced in a study of T cells after yellow fever vaccination. Via MiXCR, TCRdb re-called the 5' RACE reads, giving one row per CDR3 protein. In the table there are 400,000 or so distinct CDR3 sequences, 18% of which are singletons. The sequencing here drew on PBMCs, taken before the yellow fever booster vaccination. Receptors were obtained from a man between 18 and 29 years old who received the YFV17D yellow fever vaccine.

At least ten counts were recorded for this clonotype. This chain joins TRBV12-3 or TRBV12-4 and TRBJ2-3; TRBD1 matches at 7 bases. The CDR3 is made up of 16 amino acids. J was trimmed by 0 bases and V by 7 bases; bases with no gene match: 10. In DNA, the CDR3 is TGTGCCAGCACCACTGGACAGGTTTCTAGCACAGATACGCAGTATTTT. This encodes CASTTGQVSSTDTQYF.

This clonotype was seen more than once but under ten times. The genes are TRBV6-2 or TRBV6-3 and TRBJ2-3; TRBD2 matches at 7 bases. The CDR3 is 16 residues long. J lost 1 base, V lost 6 bases, and 10 bases had no gene match. Germline V gene data show CDR1 as MNHEY and CDR2 as SVGEGT. The CDR3 DNA sequence: TGTGCCAGCAGCTCCCCCTCGGCGGGGGGCACAGATACGCAGTATTTT. It is translated as CASSSPSAGGTDTQYF.

The rearrangement joins TRBV11-2 to TRBJ2-3, with TRBD1 as a possible D gene (6 bases). The CDR3 spans 16 residues. Trimming stripped 4 bases from V and 1 base from J, with 15 bases between. From germline, CDR1 is SGHAT and CDR2 FQNNGV. The DNA for the CDR3 is TGTGCCAGCAGCTCACCGGACAGAAGCGGCACAGATACGCAGTATTTT. Its protein is CASSSPDRSGTDTQYF.